Each of the 2 T cell receptor beta chains below was sequenced from the same sample in a study of PD-L1 blockade in urothelial cancer. TCRdb's copy holds only in-frame clones and misses some; the assay was immunoSEQ multiplex PCR. This sample has 35,000 to 55,000 clones; 81% occur once, and the top ten carry approximately 2.9%. The sample here was PBMCs, taken around atezolizumab (anti-PD-L1) treatment. These receptor sequences come from a man between 65 and 85 years old with urothelial cancer.

This chain uses TRBV7-8 with TRBJ2-5, with TRBD1 identical over 7 bases. The CDR3 length is 15 residues. With V trimmed by 6 bases and J by 2 bases, 9 bases remained unmatched. The germline V gene has CDR1 SGHVS and CDR2 FQNEAQ. Written as DNA, the CDR3 is TGTGCCAGCAGATTCAGACCGGGACAGCAAGAGACCCAGTACTTC. Translated: CASRFRPGQQETQYF.

This CDR3 is CAGRFRGQAIEAFF. The CDR3 DNA reads as TGTGCCGGACGATTTAGGGGACAGGCAATTGAAGCTTTCTTT. The chain combines TRBV2 with TRBJ1-1; 8 positions agree with TRBD1. Germline V gives CDR1 SNHLY, CDR2 FYNNEI. Trimming took 11 bases from V and 7 from J; bases not matched to a gene: 15. The CDR3 contains 14 residues. The full variable domain, with the rest looked up from reference TRBV2 and TRBJ1-1, is EPEVTQTPSHQVTQMGQEVILRCVPISNHLYFYWYRQILGQKVEFLVSFYNNEISEKSEIFDDQFSVERPDGSNFTLKIRSTKLEDSAMYFCAGRFRGQAIEAFFGQGTRLTVV.